Following are 3 T cell receptor beta chains from one sample sequenced in a study of T cell changes during pregnancy in multiple sclerosis. Measured with immunoSEQ multiplex PCR; TCRdb has only the in-frame clones, and not every one. The sample has tens of thousands of clones, roughly 89% seen once. The material was peripheral blood, obtained in the second trimester of pregnancy. The source of these receptors is a female donor with multiple sclerosis, enrolled in a pregnancy study.

The chain carries TRBV7-2 and TRBJ2-3, with TRBD2 matching 8 bases. This CDR3 has 18 amino acids. Germline V CDR1 and CDR2: SGHTA, FQGNSA. Trimming took 8 bases from V and 1 from J; bases not matched to a gene: 17. The CDR3 loop is CASRPGGGPSLGTDTQYF. The CDR3 DNA sequence: TGTGCCAGCCGCCCGGGCGGGGGGCCCTCCCTGGGCACAGATACGCAGTATTTT.

The chain joins TRBV5-6 to TRBJ2-7; a possible D gene is TRBD1 (8 bases). Germline V lookup: CDR1 SGHDT, CDR2 YYEEEE. The CDR3 covers 14 residues. The V end lost 7 bases, the J end lost 7 bases, and 21 bases lay between the germline ends. The CDR3 DNA is TGTGCCAGCTGCCGGAGACAGGGGAGGGGAGAGCAGTACTTC. Encoded protein: CASCRRQGRGEQYF.

This clone occurred once. The chain uses TRBV4-1 and TRBJ1-1; D gene unclear. V lost 1 base to trimming and J lost 1 base, with 7 bases between them. The CDR3 extends over 14 amino acids. CDR1 and CDR2 (germline): MGHRA, YSYEKL. CDR3 bases: TGCGCCAGCAGCCAAGGGGCGGGGAACACTGAAGCTTTCTTT. Translating gives CASSQGAGNTEAFF.